This T cell receptor (beta chain) was recovered during a study of glioma-infiltrating T cells after dendritic cell vaccination. Fresh-frozen tumor tissue and more than two years of survival data were available for all. Repertoires were generated with immunoSEQ multiplex PCR, while TCRdb's copy carries only in-frame clones and drops some. The table includes roughly 100,000 clones, about 83% detected once. This clone has a single count. Looked up from germline, CDR1 is SGHTA and CDR2 is FQGNSA. Losses at the gene ends were 4 bases for V and 5 bases for J; bases not matched to a gene: 4. The CDR3 loop spans 13 amino acids.

The rearrangement joins TRBV7-2 to TRBJ2-7; TRBD2 matches 8 bases. The source material was blood, sampled before dendritic cell vaccination. The clonotype was recovered from a human donor with glioblastoma. CDR3 sequence (DNA): TGTGCCAGCAGCTCGGGACTAGTCGACGAGCAGTACTTC. It translates to CASSSGLVDEQYF. Looking up the rest from reference TRBV7-2 and TRBJ2-7 gives the full variable domain: GAGVSQSPSNKVTEKGKDVELRCDPISGHTALYWYRQSLGQGLEFLIYFQGNSAPDKSGLPSDRFSAERTGGSVSTLTIQRTQQEDSAVYLCASSSGLVDEQYFGPGTRLTVT.